This is a list of T cell receptor beta chains from one sample in a study of blood T cell repertoires in COVID-19. Clones were sequenced by immunoSEQ multiplex PCR, and TCRdb holds only the in-frame ones, with some missing. The sample gives 8,000 or so clones, 70% to 90% of which show up once; approximately 7% is in the top ten. The sequenced material came from peripheral blood. Receptors originate from a woman between 45 and 60 years old with active or convalescent COVID-19. CDR3s include the opening cysteine and the closing phenylalanine or tryptophan. Each record gives: J gene, V gene, D gene, clone size, CDR3 protein, CDR3 DNA. A D gene is named only where the DNA matches it firmly. Clone size is shown for a subset of rows, as once, few, many or a class of expanded clone.

j_call: TRBJ1-1
v_call: TRBV6-5
d_call: .
clone_size: large
cdr3_aa: CASSYSKGGNTEAFF
cdr3_nt: TGTGCCAGCAGTTACTCGAAAGGGGGGAACACTGAAGCTTTCTTT

j_call: TRBJ1-1
v_call: TRBV7-2
d_call: .
clone_size: .
cdr3_aa: CASSLAGGLYTEAFF
cdr3_nt: TGTGCCAGCAGCTTAGCAGGAGGCTTGTACACTGAAGCTTTCTTT

j_call: TRBJ2-5
v_call: TRBV3-1/TRBV3-2
d_call: .
clone_size: .
cdr3_aa: CASSQEASVVETQYF
cdr3_nt: TGTGCCAGCAGCCAAGAAGCTAGCGTGGTGGAGACCCAGTACTTC

j_call: TRBJ1-5
v_call: TRBV6-2/TRBV6-3
d_call: TRBD1
clone_size: once
cdr3_aa: CASSSRDSAQHF
cdr3_nt: TGTGCCAGCAGTTCCCGGGACAGCGCCCAGCATTTT

j_call: TRBJ1-3
v_call: TRBV29-1
d_call: .
clone_size: .
cdr3_aa: CSGSTGSGNTIYF
cdr3_nt: TGCAGCGGCTCGACCGGGTCTGGAAACACCATATATTTT

j_call: TRBJ1-2
v_call: TRBV6-6
d_call: .
clone_size: .
cdr3_aa: CASTLGGVANYGYTF
cdr3_nt: TGTGCCAGCACCCTTGGGGGCGTCGCTAACTATGGCTACACCTTC

j_call: TRBJ1-3
v_call: TRBV19
d_call: .
clone_size: .
cdr3_aa: CASSMVASGNTIYF
cdr3_nt: TGTGCCAGTAGTATGGTGGCCTCTGGAAACACCATATATTTT

j_call: TRBJ1-6
v_call: TRBV28
d_call: .
clone_size: .
cdr3_aa: CASTQTGSSYNSPLHF
cdr3_nt: TGTGCCAGCACCCAAACAGGGAGCTCCTATAATTCACCCCTCCACTTT

j_call: TRBJ2-1
v_call: TRBV27
d_call: .
clone_size: .
cdr3_aa: CASTLGQPYNEQFF
cdr3_nt: TGTGCCAGCACCCTCGGACAGCCCTACAATGAGCAGTTCTTC

j_call: TRBJ1-1
v_call: TRBV5-6
d_call: .
clone_size: .
cdr3_aa: CASSLDGNMNTEAFF
cdr3_nt: TGTGCCAGCAGCTTAGACGGGAACATGAACACTGAAGCTTTCTTT

j_call: TRBJ1-1
v_call: TRBV7-9
d_call: TRBD1
clone_size: .
cdr3_aa: CASSSWTGGNTEAFF
cdr3_nt: TGTGCCAGCAGCTCGTGGACAGGGGGGAACACTGAAGCTTTCTTT

j_call: TRBJ2-5
v_call: TRBV3-1/TRBV3-2
d_call: TRBD1
clone_size: .
cdr3_aa: CASSPKGGQDIPQETQYF
cdr3_nt: TGTGCCAGCAGCCCAAAAGGGGGACAGGATATCCCTCAAGAGACCCAGTACTTC

j_call: TRBJ2-7
v_call: TRBV7-8
d_call: .
clone_size: few
cdr3_aa: CASSAQVLYEQYF
cdr3_nt: TGTGCCAGCAGCGCCCAGGTACTCTACGAGCAGTACTTC

j_call: TRBJ2-3
v_call: TRBV7-2
d_call: .
clone_size: .
cdr3_aa: CASSLQAASSTDTQYF
cdr3_nt: TGTGCCAGCAGTCTTCAAGCGGCCTCTAGCACAGATACGCAGTATTTT

j_call: TRBJ2-7
v_call: TRBV7-9
d_call: TRBD2
clone_size: .
cdr3_aa: CASSFQGGSLYEQYF
cdr3_nt: TGTGCCAGCAGCTTCCAGGGAGGGTCTCTTTACGAGCAGTACTTC

j_call: TRBJ2-1
v_call: TRBV29-1
d_call: .
clone_size: .
cdr3_aa: CSVEEDSSHEQFF
cdr3_nt: TGCAGCGTTGAAGAAGACTCTAGTCATGAGCAGTTCTTC

j_call: TRBJ2-7
v_call: TRBV27
d_call: .
clone_size: .
cdr3_aa: CASSPRYVGEQYF
cdr3_nt: TGTGCCAGCAGTCCGAGATACGTCGGCGAGCAGTACTTC

j_call: TRBJ1-2
v_call: TRBV2
d_call: .
clone_size: .
cdr3_aa: CASRPRQTNYGYTF
cdr3_nt: TGTGCCAGCAGGCCCAGGCAGACCAACTATGGCTACACCTTC

j_call: TRBJ2-7
v_call: TRBV9
d_call: TRBD1
clone_size: .
cdr3_aa: CASSVTGTGEQYF
cdr3_nt: TGTGCCAGCAGCGTGACAGGGACGGGGGAGCAGTACTTC

j_call: TRBJ1-1
v_call: TRBV6-6
d_call: .
clone_size: few
cdr3_aa: CASSTTKNTEAFF
cdr3_nt: TGTGCCAGCAGTACAACAAAGAACACTGAAGCTTTCTTT

j_call: TRBJ1-5
v_call: TRBV28
d_call: .
clone_size: .
cdr3_aa: CASSSREGSWDQPQHF
cdr3_nt: TGTGCCAGCAGTTCCCGGGAGGGTAGTTGGGATCAGCCCCAGCATTTT

j_call: TRBJ2-5
v_call: TRBV2
d_call: .
clone_size: .
cdr3_aa: CASSEGGYGTQYF
cdr3_nt: TGTGCCAGCAGTGAGGGCGGGTATGGGACCCAGTACTTC

j_call: TRBJ2-7
v_call: TRBV9
d_call: TRBD2
clone_size: .
cdr3_aa: CASSVGLAGMYEQYF
cdr3_nt: TGTGCCAGCAGCGTAGGACTAGCGGGGATGTACGAGCAGTACTTC

j_call: TRBJ2-7
v_call: TRBV28
d_call: TRBD2
clone_size: .
cdr3_aa: CASSPIPGLAGAYEQYF
cdr3_nt: TGTGCCAGCAGTCCAATCCCGGGACTAGCGGGAGCCTACGAGCAGTACTTC